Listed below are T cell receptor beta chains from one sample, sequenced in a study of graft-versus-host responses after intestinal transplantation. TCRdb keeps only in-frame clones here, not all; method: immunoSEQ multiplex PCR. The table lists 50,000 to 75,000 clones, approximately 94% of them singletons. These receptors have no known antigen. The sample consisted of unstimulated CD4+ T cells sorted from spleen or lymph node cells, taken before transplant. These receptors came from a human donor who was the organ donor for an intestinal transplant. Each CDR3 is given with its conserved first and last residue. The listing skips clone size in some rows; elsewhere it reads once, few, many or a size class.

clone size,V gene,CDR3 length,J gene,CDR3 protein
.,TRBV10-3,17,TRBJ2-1,CATRTSGGGSSYNEQFF
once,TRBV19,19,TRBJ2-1,CASSIAPGHGAKLSNEQFF
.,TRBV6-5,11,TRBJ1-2,CASKGAHGYTF
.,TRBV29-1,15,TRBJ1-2,CSVDRAPLNSYGYTF
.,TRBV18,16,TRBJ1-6,CASSSIRQGHNSPLHF
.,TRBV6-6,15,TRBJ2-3,CASSISGGVADTQYF
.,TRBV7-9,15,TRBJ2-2,CASSTRQGDTGELFF
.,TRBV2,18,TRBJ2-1,CASGRLAGGPSTYNEQFF
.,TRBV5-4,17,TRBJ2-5,CASSPRRGAGGGETQYF
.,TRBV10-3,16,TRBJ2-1,CAISGGLASSYNEQFF
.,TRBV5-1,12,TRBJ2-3,CASSLGSDTQYF
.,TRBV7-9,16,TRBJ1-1,CASSMGTGGVVGEAFF